These 20 T cell receptor beta chains were all obtained from the same sample, sequenced in a study. TCRdb re-derived calls from the RT-PCR reads in MiXCR, one entry per CDR3 protein. Of about 680,000 distinct CDR3 sequences listed, 12% to 15% were seen once; the top ten hold about 3.6%. Material: memory CD4+ T cells from blood. These receptors were collected from a female donor in good health, serving as a healthy control.

The table lists this clonotype with many counts. The chain carries TRBV6-5 and TRBJ1-2; D is perhaps TRBD1 (6 bases). V shed 4 bases and J shed 5 bases, with 20 bases lying between them. Germline assignment: CDR1 MNHEY and CDR2 SVGAGI. The CDR3 is 16 amino acids. CDR3 region: CASSSPKGEGRYGYTF. CDR3 bases: TGTGCCAGCAGTTCCCCTAAGGGGGAAGGGCGGTATGGCTACACCTTC.

As for this clonotype: One junction end disagrees with the germline gene, perhaps due to a read error. The chain recombines TRBV9 with TRBJ2-1; D may be TRBD1 (5 bases). This CDR3 has 14 residues. Germline values: CDR1 SGDLS, CDR2 YYNGEE. The CDR3, as DNA: TGTGCCAGCGGAACGCTCACAGGTCGCAATGAGCAGATCTTC. Translated: CASGTLTGRNEQIF.

The chain has TRBV7-9 and TRBJ2-1; D might be TRBD1 (7 bases). Germline loops: CDR1 SEHNR, CDR2 FQNEAQ (reference sequence). Trimming removed 7 bases at V and 0 bases at J, with 16 bases between. CDR3 length equals 16 residues. The CDR3 is CASTHAGGSSYNEQFF. In nucleotides, the CDR3 is TGTGCCAGCACCCACGCAGGGGGGAGCTCCTACAATGAGCAGTTCTTC.

This clonotype was picked up a small number of times. This chain links TRBV20-1 with TRBJ2-5; D is undetermined. V was pared by 4 bases and J by 0 bases, with 6 bases between. This CDR3 has 12 amino acids. Per germline, CDR1 DFQATT and CDR2 SNEGSKA (reference sequence). The CDR3 reads CSATKYQETQYF. CDR3 nucleotides: TGCAGTGCTACTAAGTACCAAGAGACCCAGTACTTC.

This clonotype was recorded many times. The chain carries TRBV7-6 and TRBJ2-5, with D maybe TRBD1 (5 bases). Germline values: CDR1 SGHVS, CDR2 FNYEAQ. V lost 5 bases and J lost 2, with 15 bases in between. CDR3 size: 15 residues. CDR3 sequence: CASSPSPRQQETQYF. The CDR3 DNA follows: TGTGCCAGCAGCCCCTCCCCTAGACAGCAAGAGACCCAGTACTTC.

V is TRBV7-2 and J is TRBJ1-1; D is ambiguous. Germline CDR1 SGHTA, CDR2 FQGNSA. Trimming pared 1 base from V and 6 bases from J, leaving 9 bases between. The length of the CDR3 is 13 residues. This CDR3 reads CASSLVYGSEAFF. The CDR3 region has the DNA TGTGCCAGCAGCTTAGTTTACGGTTCTGAAGCTTTCTTT.

About this clonotype itself: A single base separates this from a much larger clone, so it may be a read error. The chain couples TRBV30 to TRBJ1-1, with D possibly being TRBD1 (6 bases). This CDR3 contains 13 residues. The germline CDR1 and CDR2 sequences are GTSNPN and SVGIG (reference sequence). The V end was cut by 4 bases, the J end by 8 bases, with 17 bases between. In nucleotides, the CDR3 is TGTGCCTGGATTGGACAGAGCCTTCAAGAAGCTTTCTTT. As protein: CAWIGQSLQEAFF. The complete variable domain, with remaining parts taken from reference TRBV30 and TRBJ1-1, reads SQTIHQWPATLVQPVGSPLSLECTVEGTSNPNLYWYRQAAGRGLQLLFYSVGIGQISSEVPQNLSASRPQDRQFILSSKKLLLSDSGFYLCAWIGQSLQEAFFGQGTRLTVV.

This clonotype was picked up many times. The J gene is TRBJ2-2, the V gene TRBV24-1, with D perhaps matching TRBD2 (5 bases). V was pared by 4 bases and J by 1 base, with 15 bases between. Germline-derived CDR1 and CDR2 are KGHDR and SFDVKD. The CDR3 totals 17 residues. The CDR3 loop reads CATSEERHAMNTGELFF. CDR3 DNA sequence: TGTGCCACCAGTGAAGAGCGGCACGCCATGAACACCGGGGAGCTGTTTTTT.

There are a few counts of this clonotype. The rearrangement uses TRBV7-2 and TRBJ2-1; D possibly corresponds to TRBD2 (7 bases). The CDR3 runs 19 residues. With 1 base removed from V and 10 bases from J, the gap between germline ends came to 29 bases. The germline CDR1 and CDR2 sequences are SGHTA and FQGNSA. The DNA for the CDR3 is TGTGCCAGCAGCTTAGAAGGGTTGGGCGGGGGCGCTGTCTACAGGGAGCAGTTCTTC. Translated, it gives CASSLEGLGGGAVYREQFF.

This clonotype was picked up many times. The V call is TRBV24-1, the J call TRBJ2-1; D is possibly TRBD1 (6 bases). V lost 2 bases and J 8 bases, leaving 15 bases between the germline ends. This CDR3 has 15 amino acids. Per the germline V gene, CDR1 is KGHDR and CDR2 is SFDVKD. In DNA form, the CDR3 reads TGTGCCACCAGTGATTCCGACCTAGGGGGTTATGAGCAGTTCTTC. It is translated as CATSDSDLGGYEQFF.

This chain joins TRBV2 and TRBJ2-7; D may be TRBD2 (6 bases). V gave up 10 bases and J gave up 3 bases, with 16 bases separating them. Germline V gives CDR1 SNHLY, CDR2 FYNNEI. The CDR3 runs to 13 residues. CDR3 in amino acids: CATWRDSNYEQYF. CDR3 coding DNA: TGTGCCACCTGGAGGGACTCAAACTACGAGCAGTACTTC.

The rearrangement joins TRBV7-2 to TRBJ2-3, with D uncertain. Trimming took 5 bases from V and 0 from J, leaving 12 bases between them. The CDR3 is made up of 15 amino acids. Germline assignment: CDR1 SGHTA and CDR2 FQGNSA. The CDR3 loop is CASSPPPRSTDTQYF. DNA for the CDR3: TGTGCCAGCAGCCCTCCCCCAAGAAGCACAGATACGCAGTATTTT.

The chain links TRBV20-1 to TRBJ1-1, with D unresolved. Trimming removed 0 bases at V and 4 bases at J, with 9 bases between. The CDR3 length is 13 residues. Germline V lookup: CDR1 DFQATT, CDR2 SNEGSKA (reference sequence). The CDR3 DNA reads TGCAGTGCTAGAGACGACCTGGGCACTGAAGCTTTCTTT. Translating gives CSARDDLGTEAFF.

This clonotype has a count of ten or more. V usage is TRBV6-5 and J usage is TRBJ1-1, with D possibly TRBD1 on 5 matching bases. V dropped 5 bases and J dropped 1 base, with 14 bases sitting between them. CDR3 length: 15 residues. The germline V gene encodes CDR1 MNHEY and CDR2 SVGAGI. The CDR3 spells CASSPGTAWNTEAFF. Written as DNA, the CDR3 is TGTGCCAGCAGTCCCGGGACGGCGTGGAACACTGAAGCTTTCTTT.

The chain carries TRBV14 and TRBJ2-2; D remains unclear. From germline, CDR1 is SGHDN and CDR2 FVKESK. Trimming pared 2 bases from V and 5 bases from J, leaving 18 bases between. The CDR3 length is 17 residues. CDR3 in DNA: TGTGCCAGCAGCCAAAGGTCTGCGACTTTTTTGACCGGGGAGCTGTTTTTT. It translates to CASSQRSATFLTGELFF. The full variable domain, completed using reference TRBV14 and TRBJ2-2, is EAGVTQFPSHSVIEKGQTVTLRCDPISGHDNLYWYRRVMGKEIKFLLHFVKESKQDESGMPNNRFLAERTGGTYSTLKVQPAELEDSGVYFCASSQRSATFLTGELFFGEGSRLTVL.

This clonotype occurred many times. The chain is built from TRBV28 and TRBJ2-5; D is perhaps TRBD1 or TRBD2 (5 bases each). The V gene lost 6 bases and the J gene lost 9 bases, with 23 bases spanning the gap. CDR3 length equals 15 residues. Germline lookup yields CDR1 MDHEN and CDR2 SYDVKM. CDR3 loop: CASRVRDLKFFAQYF. DNA of the CDR3: TGTGCCAGCAGAGTCCGGGACCTTAAATTCTTTGCCCAGTACTTC.

This chain connects TRBV10-3 to TRBJ2-7; no clear D. V lost 3 bases and J lost 2, with 2 bases in between. Germline assignment: CDR1 ENHRY and CDR2 SYGVKD. The CDR3 has 11 residues. The CDR3 spells CAISDTYEQYF. CDR3 DNA sequence: TGTGCCATCAGTGATACCTACGAGCAGTACTTC.

The gene calls are TRBV6-6 and TRBJ2-7; TRBD1 matches at 9 bases. Germline values: CDR1 MNHNY, CDR2 SVGAGI (reference sequence). There are 17 residues in the CDR3. The ends lost 6 bases at V and 4 bases at J; junction bases unmatched: 16. The CDR3 nucleotides read TGTGCCAGCAGCCAACCCCCCGGGACAGGGATGGGGTACGAGCAGTACTTC. Residues: CASSQPPGTGMGYEQYF.

This sequence joins TRBV10-1 and TRBJ2-4; 9 nucleotides line up with TRBD2. CDR3 length: 13 residues. Germline trimming cut 2 bases from V and 15 bases from J; bases unmatched to any gene: 8. Germline-derived CDR1 and CDR2 are WNHNN and SYGVQD (reference sequence). The CDR3 DNA reads as TGCGCCAGCAGTGAGAGTGATAGCGGGAGAATGTACTTC. Amino acids: CASSESDSGRMYF.

This chain joins TRBV7-2 and TRBJ2-4; either TRBD1 or TRBD2 may fit D (5 bases each). Per the germline V gene, CDR1 is SGHTA and CDR2 is FQGNSA. The CDR3 extends over 13 amino acids. The V and J ends lost 5 bases and 5 bases respectively, with 10 bases between them. Here the CDR3 reads CASSRRGENIQYF. CDR3 bases: TGTGCCAGCAGCCGGCGAGGGGAAAACATTCAGTACTTC.